This T cell receptor (beta chain) is drawn from a study of regulatory T cells in long-lasting Graves disease. In this sample, this clonotype turned up many times. Antigen unknown. Study-wide results and caveats: Newly diagnosed disease favored TRBV20-1 and TRBJ2-1 over persistent disease. Shared public clonotypes totalled about 2,800 in persistent patients, compared with around 880 in new patients.

CDR3 regions were amplified by Arm-PCR using iRepertoire HTBI primers to build TCR beta libraries. As processed by the authors: Samples jointly harbored 62 TRBV and approximately 15 TRBJ segments. TCRdb reprocessed the multiplex PCR reads with MiXCR, giving one entry per CDR3 protein. TCRdb assigned the V and J calls; the authors' analysis was not used. There are 400,000 to 500,000 distinct CDR3 sequences in the sample; 20% to 25% occur only once, and 10% to 15% lies in the top ten. Germline V gene data show CDR1 as DFQATT and CDR2 as SNEGSKA (reference sequence). V dropped 1 base and J dropped 0 bases, with 7 bases sitting between them. This CDR3 contains 14 residues. The time point here: persistent/refractory GD, antithyroid drugs over 5 years with positive TRAb. The TCR library was prepared using RNA isolated from PBMCs. Into tubes containing EDTA, 8 to 9.5 milliliters of peripheral blood were drawn.

This clonotype was obtained from a female donor with Graves disease. This sample comprised peripheral blood mononuclear cells (PBMCs), obtained when the disease was refractory, from a patient treated with antithyroid drugs. V and J are TRBV20-1 and TRBJ1-5; D might be TRBD1 (5 bases). The CDR3 loop reads CSARAGDSNQPQHF. DNA for the CDR3: TGCAGTGCTAGAGCGGGGGATAGCAATCAGCCCCAGCATTTT.